A single sample gave rise to the 26 T cell receptor beta chains below, sequenced in a study of T cells in localized non-small cell lung cancer. The data were produced by immunoSEQ multiplex PCR, yet TCRdb's version contains in-frame clones alone and is incomplete. The profile shows about 59,000 clones, roughly 90% of them singletons. The source was peripheral blood, collected before any cancer treatment. The receptors derive from a man between 40 and 70 years old with stage I squamous cell lung carcinoma.

In its sample, this clone was seen once. The CDR3 spells CASSDAPSYEQYF. CDR3 coding DNA: TGTGCCAGCAGTGATGCACCTTCCTACGAGCAGTACTTC. The V gene is TRBV2, the J gene TRBJ2-7; D uncertain. Germline V gene sequence: CDR1 SNHLY, CDR2 FYNNEI. Between the trimmed V and J ends, which lost 3 bases and 1 base, there was a span of 7 bases. There are 13 residues in the CDR3.

This chain connects TRBV5-5 to TRBJ2-1; 8 nucleotides align to TRBD2. The germline V gene encodes CDR1 SGHKS and CDR2 YYEKEE (reference sequence). The CDR3 extends over 16 amino acids. J was trimmed by 2 bases and V by 0 bases; bases with no gene match: 4. CDR3 protein: CASSLAGREAYNEQFF. The CDR3 DNA is TGTGCCAGCAGCTTGGCCGGGCGGGAGGCCTACAATGAGCAGTTCTTC.

The chain joins TRBV28 to TRBJ1-1; TRBD1 matches at 10 bases. Trimming took 6 bases from V and 6 from J; bases not matched to a gene: 10. In germline, CDR1 is MDHEN, CDR2 SYDVKM. The CDR3 length is 15 residues. CDR3 DNA sequence: TGTGCCAGCAGGGAACCGGGACAGGGGAGGCCTGAAGCTTTCTTT. Translation: CASREPGQGRPEAFF.

V is TRBV2 and J is TRBJ2-2; 7 bases match TRBD2. Germline CDR1 is SNHLY and CDR2 is FYNNEI. V gave up 1 base and J gave up 5 bases; unmatched junction bases: 10. The CDR3 covers 17 residues. The CDR3 nucleotides are TGTGCCAGCAGTGAAGGACTAGCAAGGGTGGGGACCGGGGAGCTGTTTTTT. Translated, it gives CASSEGLARVGTGELFF.

The V and J genes are TRBV6-6 and TRBJ2-7; 9 bases are shared with TRBD1. Germline V lookup: CDR1 MNHNY, CDR2 SVGAGI (reference sequence). Germline trimming cut 0 bases from V and 4 bases from J; bases unmatched to any gene: 4. This CDR3 is built from 15 residues. The CDR3 loop reads CASSYSDRGPYEQYF. CDR3 coding DNA: TGTGCCAGCAGTTACTCGGACAGGGGTCCATACGAGCAGTACTTC.

The sample holds one count of this clone. The rearrangement uses TRBV11-1 and TRBJ2-1; 12 bases agree with TRBD2. V lost 5 bases, J lost 8 bases, and 13 bases stayed unmatched. Germline V gene lookup returns CDR1 SGHAT and CDR2 FQDESV (reference sequence). The CDR3 totals 17 residues. CDR3 region: CASSRRASGRGWDEQFF. CDR3 nucleotide sequence: TGTGCCAGCAGCCGGCGGGCTAGCGGGAGGGGTTGGGATGAGCAGTTCTTC.

The genes are TRBV29-1 and TRBJ2-2, with 7 bases matching TRBD1. The CDR3 is 14 residues long. The germline gives CDR1 SQVTM, CDR2 ANQGSEA. V was pared by 7 bases and J by 0 bases, with 5 bases of the junction left unmatched. CDR3 residues: CSAQGQANTGELFF. The CDR3 nucleotides are TGCAGCGCTCAAGGACAGGCGAACACCGGGGAGCTGTTTTTT.

The rearrangement links TRBV5-6 to TRBJ2-7; TRBD1 aligns across 12 bases. The junction had 13 bases not matched to a gene; V was cut back by 6 bases and J by 6 bases. The CDR3 runs to 16 residues. Germline values: CDR1 SGHDT, CDR2 YYEEEE. The CDR3 reads CASTLVTGTGGSEQYF. The CDR3 coding sequence is TGTGCCAGCACCTTAGTGACCGGGACAGGGGGCTCCGAGCAGTACTTC.

This clone has only a few counts. Within the sample, other DNA sequences also encode this same CDR3. This rearrangement joins TRBV7-9 to TRBJ2-5; D is perhaps TRBD1 or TRBD2 (5 bases each). CDR3 size: 13 residues. CDR1 SEHNR and CDR2 FQNEAQ come from the germline V gene (reference sequence). V was shortened by 5 bases and J by 4 bases, with 11 bases between the two germline ends. CDR3 protein: CASSPRGPETQYF. CDR3 bases: TGTGCCAGCAGCCCTCGGGGCCCAGAGACCCAGTACTTC. Filled out from reference TRBV7-9 and TRBJ2-5, the complete variable domain reads DTGVSQNPRHKITKRGQNVTFRCDPISEHNRLYWYRQTLGQGPEFLTYFQNEAQLEKSRLLSDRFSAERPKGSFSTLEIQRTEQGDSAMYLCASSPRGPETQYFGPGTRLLVL.

The chain recombines TRBV9 with TRBJ2-7; a possible D gene is TRBD1 (5 bases). The CDR3 totals 12 residues. The V and J ends lost 4 bases and 4 bases respectively, with 9 bases between them. The V gene's germline CDR1 is SGDLS and CDR2 YYNGEE. The CDR3 bases are TGTGCCAGCAGCCCCAGGGATTACGAGCAGTACTTC. Protein: CASSPRDYEQYF.

V gene TRBV5-6 combines with J gene TRBJ2-7; D perhaps matches TRBD1 (7 bases). From germline, CDR1 is SGHDT and CDR2 YYEEEE. The CDR3 totals 14 residues. Trimming shortened V by 3 bases and J by 2 bases, and 12 bases separated the two germline ends. CDR3 loop: CASSWGDSAYEQYF. The CDR3 DNA follows: TGTGCCAGCAGCTGGGGGGACAGCGCCTACGAGCAGTACTTC.

The rearrangement uses TRBV9 and TRBJ2-7; D assignment may be TRBD1 or TRBD2 (6 bases each). Germline loops: CDR1 SGDLS, CDR2 YYNGEE. V lost 0 bases and J 3 bases, leaving 16 bases between the germline ends. The CDR3 is 16 residues long. The CDR3 is CASSVDGGRNLYEQYF. The CDR3 bases are TGTGCCAGCAGCGTAGATGGGGGGCGGAACCTCTACGAGCAGTACTTC.

The chain has TRBV12-5 and TRBJ2-2; the D is unclear. Trimming stripped 0 bases from V and 3 bases from J, with 11 bases between. The germline CDR1 and CDR2 sequences are LGHNT and FRNRAP. There are 16 residues in the CDR3. The CDR3 region has the DNA TGTGCTAGTGGTTTGGTAGTCGACATACACACCGGGGAGCTGTTTTTT. Protein sequence: CASGLVVDIHTGELFF. Filled out from reference TRBV12-5 and TRBJ2-2, the complete variable domain reads DARVTQTPRHKVTEMGQEVTMRCQPILGHNTVFWYRQTMMQGLELLAYFRNRAPLDDSGMPKDRFSAEMPDATLATLKIQPSEPRDSAVYFCASGLVVDIHTGELFFGEGSRLTVL.

This clone was seen only a few times. The gene calls are TRBV5-1 and TRBJ2-7; D uncertain. Between the trimmed V and J ends, which lost 6 bases and 2 bases, there was a span of 15 bases. In germline, CDR1 is SGHRS, CDR2 YFSETQ. The CDR3 contains 14 residues. The CDR3 loop reads CASTLSARTYEQYF. DNA of the CDR3: TGCGCCAGCACTCTCAGCGCACGTACCTACGAGCAGTACTTC.

The CDR3 DNA follows: TGTGCCATCATAGAGGGGTGGGGTTCCTACGAGCAGTACTTC. This sequence encodes CAIIEGWGSYEQYF. The V gene is TRBV10-3, the J gene TRBJ2-7; D assignment may be TRBD1 or TRBD2 (5 bases each). There are 14 residues in the CDR3. The V end lost 7 bases, the J end lost 1 base, and 14 bases lay between the germline ends. Germline V gene lookup returns CDR1 ENHRY and CDR2 SYGVKD.

V and J are TRBV6-5 and TRBJ2-5; D call uncertain. V dropped 0 bases and J dropped 2 bases, with 1 base sitting between them. This CDR3 contains 12 residues. Per germline, CDR1 MNHEY and CDR2 SVGAGI. The DNA for the CDR3 is TGTGCCAGCAGTTACTCACAAGAGACCCAGTACTTC. Translated: CASSYSQETQYF.

CDR3 nucleotide sequence: TGCGCCAGCAGCCAAGTCGGTCCGGGTCTCCTCCAAGAGACCCAGTACTTC. Amino acid sequence: CASSQVGPGLLQETQYF. The genes are TRBV4-3 and TRBJ2-5; D gene ambiguous. V lost 1 base, J lost 1 base, and 16 bases lay in between. Germline V gene data show CDR1 as LGHNA and CDR2 as YSLEER. This CDR3 comprises 17 residues.

This clone has just one count. The rearrangement joins TRBV7-3 to TRBJ2-6, with unresolved D. Germline V gives CDR1 SGHTA, CDR2 FQGTGA. V lost 5 bases to trimming and J lost 2 bases, with 4 bases between them. CDR3 length equals 13 residues. As DNA, the CDR3 is TGTGCCAGCAGCCCAACTGGGGCCAACGTCCTGACTTTC. This sequence encodes CASSPTGANVLTF. Together with reference TRBV7-3 and TRBJ2-6, the CDR3 gives the full variable domain: GAGVSQTPSNKVTEKGKYVELRCDPISGHTALYWYRQSLGQGPEFLIYFQGTGAADDSGLPNDRFFAVRPEGSVSTLKIQRTERGDSAVYLCASSPTGANVLTFGAGSRLTVL.

This rearrangement joins TRBV5-1 to TRBJ1-6; D gene uncertain. The CDR3 sequence is 15 residues long. CDR1 and CDR2 from the germline V gene are SGHRS and YFSETQ. The V end lost 5 bases, the J end lost 6 bases, and 15 bases lay between the germline ends. The CDR3 spells CASRFDTGRNSPLHF. The CDR3 DNA sequence: TGCGCCAGCAGATTCGACACTGGACGTAATTCACCCCTCCACTTT. The full variable domain, completed using reference TRBV5-1 and TRBJ1-6, is KAGVTQTPRYLIKTRGQQVTLSCSPISGHRSVSWYQQTPGQGLQFLFEYFSETQRNKGNFPGRFSGRQFSNSRSEMNVSTLELGDSALYLCASRFDTGRNSPLHFGNGTRLTVT.

The rearrangement uses TRBV18 and TRBJ2-1; 8 bases agree with TRBD1. Germline values: CDR1 KGHSH, CDR2 LQKENI. This CDR3 region has 15 residues. Trimming cost V 3 bases and J 6 bases; bases outside gene matches: 7. CDR3 protein: CASSPGEDRVNEQFF. The CDR3 nucleotides are TGTGCCAGCTCACCGGGAGAGGACAGGGTCAATGAGCAGTTCTTC. Supplemented by reference TRBV18 and TRBJ2-1, the full variable domain reads NAGVMQNPRHLVRRRGQEARLRCSPMKGHSHVYWYRQLPEEGLKFMVYLQKENIIDESGMPKERFSAEFPKEGPSILRIQQVVRGDSAAYFCASSPGEDRVNEQFFGPGTRLTVL.

J is TRBJ1-1 and V is TRBV7-9; D is ambiguous. Trimming took off 1 base at V and 0 bases at J, with 9 bases between the two ends. Germline V lookup: CDR1 SEHNR, CDR2 FQNEAQ (reference sequence). This CDR3 spans 15 amino acids. The CDR3 region has the DNA TGTGCCAGCAGCTTAGAAGGCGGCATGAACACTGAAGCTTTCTTT. Its protein is CASSLEGGMNTEAFF.

The chain joins TRBV7-9 to TRBJ2-7; perhaps TRBD1 as D (5 bases). The CDR3 sequence is 14 residues long. CDR1 SEHNR and CDR2 FQNEAQ come from the germline V gene (reference sequence). V was trimmed by 0 bases and J by 6 bases, leaving 12 bases between them. The CDR3 protein is CASSLAGQVVEQYF. DNA of the CDR3: TGTGCCAGCAGCTTAGCGGGGCAGGTTGTCGAGCAGTACTTC.

This chain uses TRBV11-2 with TRBJ2-7, with a weak D call TRBD2 (6 bases). CDR1 and CDR2 (germline): SGHAT, FQNNGV. The CDR3 runs to 14 residues. V was shortened by 2 bases and J by 6 bases, with 14 bases between the two germline ends. CDR3 sequence (DNA): TGTGCCAGCAGCTTAAGTCCGGGGGTAAGCGAGCAGTACTTC. Protein sequence: CASSLSPGVSEQYF. Together with reference TRBV11-2 and TRBJ2-7, the CDR3 gives the full variable domain: EAGVAQSPRYKIIEKRQSVAFWCNPISGHATLYWYQQILGQGPKLLIQFQNNGVVDDSQLPKDRFSAERLKGVDSTLKIQPAKLEDSAVYLCASSLSPGVSEQYFGPGTRLTVT.

This chain links TRBV28 with TRBJ1-5; no clear D gene. V shed 6 bases and J shed 5 bases, with 8 bases lying between them. The CDR3 runs 12 residues. The germline V gene encodes CDR1 MDHEN and CDR2 SYDVKM. The CDR3 sequence: CASRGQHQPQHF. CDR3 bases: TGTGCCAGCAGAGGGCAACATCAGCCCCAGCATTTT.

This clone was counted a few times. The chain joins TRBV30 to TRBJ2-3, with 8 bases fitting TRBD2. The CDR3 loop spans 14 amino acids. V was pared by 3 bases and J by 5 bases, with 7 bases of the junction left unmatched. Germline lookup yields CDR1 GTSNPN and CDR2 SVGIG (reference sequence). In DNA, the CDR3 is TGTGCCTGGAGCGGGAGGGCCCAGTTAGATACGCAGTATTTT. It translates to CAWSGRAQLDTQYF.

This clone was seen just once. The V gene is TRBV6-6, the J gene TRBJ2-5; TRBD1 matches at 8 bases. Germline V lookup: CDR1 MNHNY, CDR2 SVGAGI (reference sequence). The V gene end was trimmed by 1 base and the J gene end by 3 bases; junction bases not matched to a gene: 4. This CDR3 is built from 15 residues. CDR3 residues: CASSYLSGGEETQYF. The CDR3 coding sequence is TGTGCCAGCAGTTACTTATCAGGGGGCGAAGAGACCCAGTACTTC.